This entry concerns a single TCR beta chain. As to time point: persistent/refractory GD, antithyroid drugs over 5 years with positive TRAb. The TCR library was made from RNA that had been extracted from PBMCs in TRIzol. The data were obtained in a study of regulatory T cells in long-lasting Graves disease. Arm-PCR of CDR3 regions with iRepertoire HTBI primers generated TCR beta libraries. TCRdb fed the multiplex PCR reads into MiXCR, producing one record per CDR3 protein. The table lists around 400,000 distinct CDR3 sequences, approximately 23% of them singletons, with around 30% in the top ten. This CDR3 region has 15 residues. The junction had 1 base not matched to a gene; V was cut back by 1 base and J by 3 bases. Germline V gives CDR1 SGHVS, CDR2 FQNEAQ.

The sequencing here drew on peripheral blood mononuclear cells (PBMCs), taken when the disease was refractory, from a patient treated with antithyroid drugs. This clonotype originated in a woman aged 40 to 49 with Graves disease. This rearrangement joins TRBV7-8 to TRBJ1-5; 9 bases fit TRBD1. DNA of the CDR3: TGTGCCAGCAGCTTAGGGACAGGGGACAATCAGCCCCAGCATTTT. Translation gives CASSLGTGDNQPQHF.